One and the same sample provided the 16 T cell receptor beta chains below, sequenced in a study of CD8 T cells in ankylosing spondylitis. TCRdb recomputed calls from the 5' RACE reads with MiXCR, one row per CDR3 protein. This sample has approximately 260,000 distinct CDR3 sequences, with 8.6% found just once. Sequencing was performed on blood, either unsorted or a sorted T cell fraction (not recorded which). The source is a male donor with ankylosing spondylitis or in good health (not recorded which).

This clonotype was counted ten times or more. The V gene is TRBV20-1, the J gene TRBJ2-1; D is undetermined. The CDR3 spans 13 residues. Germline V gene sequence: CDR1 DFQATT, CDR2 SNEGSKA (reference sequence). The V end lost 0 bases, the J end lost 3 bases, and 6 bases lay between the germline ends. This CDR3 is CSARDLLYNEQFF. CDR3 in DNA: TGCAGTGCTAGAGATCTCCTCTACAATGAGCAGTTCTTC.

This clonotype was counted at least ten times. The chain recombines TRBV27 with TRBJ2-1, with no clear D. Germline V CDR1 and CDR2: MNHEY, SMNVEV (reference sequence). V gave up 1 base and J gave up 3 bases, with 16 bases separating them. The CDR3 totals 17 residues. The CDR3 nucleotides are TGTGCCAGCAGTTTATTGGCCCCCCCCGGTTACTACAATGAGCAGTTCTTC. It codes for CASSLLAPPGYYNEQFF.

The sample holds many counts of this clonotype. V usage is TRBV28 and J usage is TRBJ1-1, with TRBD1 matching over 10 bases. This CDR3 comprises 14 residues. V was clipped by 5 bases and J by 8 bases; unmatched bases: 8. The germline V gene encodes CDR1 MDHEN and CDR2 SYDVKM. CDR3 protein: CASSPSRDRGEAFF. In nucleotides, the CDR3 is TGTGCCAGCAGTCCGAGCCGGGACAGGGGAGAAGCTTTCTTT.

This clonotype was counted ten times or more. This rearrangement joins TRBV18 to TRBJ2-4; 7 bases line up with TRBD1. The length of the CDR3 is 15 residues. V lost 0 bases to trimming and J lost 5 bases; unmatched junction nucleotides: 4. Germline CDR1 is KGHSH and CDR2 is LQKENI. CDR3 sequence reads: CASSPPSGGQNIQYF. Here the CDR3 DNA reads TGTGCCAGCTCACCACCGTCAGGGGGACAAAACATTCAGTACTTC.

This clonotype was detected ten times or more. The genes are TRBV4-3 and TRBJ2-1; no clear D gene. CDR3 length: 13 amino acids. From germline, CDR1 is LGHNA and CDR2 YSLEER. V shed 0 bases and J shed 10 bases, with 10 bases lying between them. The CDR3 DNA reads TGCGCCAGCAGCCAAGATCGTGGTGCAGAGCAGTTCTTC. It specifies CASSQDRGAEQFF.

This clonotype was counted many times. The rearrangement links TRBV6-5 to TRBJ2-1; perhaps D is TRBD1 or TRBD2 (5 bases each). The CDR3 is made up of 11 amino acids. CDR1 is MNHEY, CDR2 SVGAGI, per germline. Trimming stripped 6 bases from V and 10 bases from J, with 10 bases between. The CDR3 sequence: CASSFEGEQFF. The CDR3 DNA follows: TGTGCCAGCAGCTTCGAGGGGGAGCAGTTCTTC.

This clonotype was seen repeatedly, ten times or more. The genes are TRBV20-1 and TRBJ2-3; D is unresolved. Germline V gene lookup returns CDR1 DFQATT and CDR2 SNEGSKA (reference sequence). The germline V and J ends were trimmed by 0 bases and 5 bases, with 6 bases remaining between them. The CDR3 sequence is 12 residues long. The CDR3 bases are TGCAGTGCTAGAGAGGGTGGAGATACGCAGTATTTT. It specifies CSAREGGDTQYF.

This clonotype appeared many times. The V and J genes are TRBV6-2 or TRBV6-3 and TRBJ2-2; D gene uncertain. V lost 6 bases to trimming and J lost 3 bases, with 8 bases between them. CDR3 size: 13 residues. Germline V gene lookup returns CDR1 MNHEY and CDR2 SVGEGT. CDR3 region: CASSSPYTGELFF. In DNA, the CDR3 is TGTGCCAGCAGCTCCCCCTACACCGGGGAGCTGTTTTTT.

This clonotype was picked up many times. For the CDR3, the DNA is TGTGCCAGCAGCTCTCCCCGGTCTAATGAAAAACTGTTTTTT. Protein: CASSSPRSNEKLFF. The genes are TRBV7-9 and TRBJ1-4, with D uncertain. The CDR3 spans 14 residues. V lost 4 bases to trimming and J lost 3 bases, with 9 bases between them. Looked up from germline, CDR1 is SEHNR and CDR2 is FQNEAQ (reference sequence).

This clonotype came up many times. The V and J genes are TRBV29-1 and TRBJ2-7; D is ambiguous. Germline V lookup: CDR1 SQVTM, CDR2 ANQGSEA. The V and J ends lost 4 bases and 3 bases respectively, with 7 bases between them. The CDR3 is 11 amino acids. The CDR3 here is CSVVLNYEQYF. In DNA, the CDR3 is TGCAGCGTTGTACTAAACTACGAGCAGTACTTC.

This clonotype was seen many times. This chain links TRBV6-5 with TRBJ2-2, with unresolved D. Germline V gene data show CDR1 as MNHEY and CDR2 as SVGAGI. V lost 0 bases and J lost 6, with 14 bases in between. The CDR3 loop spans 16 amino acids. The CDR3 sequence is CASSYSRVDTSGELFF. The CDR3 nucleotides are TGTGCCAGCAGTTACTCCCGGGTCGATACGTCCGGGGAGCTGTTTTTT.

This clonotype was counted ten times or more. The chain recombines TRBV20-1 with TRBJ1-1, with D perhaps matching TRBD1 (5 bases). V gave up 1 base and J gave up 2 bases, with 11 bases separating them. CDR3 length equals 14 residues. Germline V CDR1 and CDR2: DFQATT, SNEGSKA (reference sequence). The CDR3 region has the DNA TGCAGTGCTAGAGCTTTAGGGGAAAACACTGAAGCTTTCTTT. It codes for CSARALGENTEAFF.

This clonotype was observed many times. J is TRBJ2-3 and V is TRBV5-1, with TRBD1 matching 9 bases. CDR1 and CDR2 from the germline V gene are SGHRS and YFSETQ. CDR3 length: 14 residues. The junction had 7 bases not matched to a gene; V was cut back by 4 bases and J by 7 bases. CDR3 region: CASSGGQGANTQYF. CDR3 nucleotides: TGCGCCAGCAGCGGGGGACAGGGTGCCAATACGCAGTATTTT.

This clonotype was observed a handful of times. The chain combines TRBV5-1 with TRBJ1-2; TRBD1 agrees at 9 bases. The CDR3 runs to 13 residues. Germline V gene sequence: CDR1 SGHRS, CDR2 YFSETQ. Trimming cost V 0 bases and J 8 bases; bases outside gene matches: 2. The CDR3 nucleotides read TGCGCCAGCAGCTTGGGACAGGGGGAAGGCTACACCTTC. Its translation is CASSLGQGEGYTF.

In its sample, this clonotype was seen many times. The chain links TRBV7-9 to TRBJ1-6, with D unresolved. V was clipped by 1 base and J by 7 bases, with 2 bases between them. The CDR3 extends over 12 amino acids. Germline loops: CDR1 SEHNR, CDR2 FQNEAQ (reference sequence). The CDR3 loop is CASSLENSPLHF. The CDR3, as DNA: TGTGCCAGCAGCTTAGAGAATTCACCCCTCCACTTT.

The chain is built from TRBV2 and TRBJ2-7; 9 positions agree with TRBD1. Trimming at V came to 3 bases and at J to 0 bases, leaving 12 bases not matched to a gene. The CDR3 totals 18 residues. Germline V gene sequence: CDR1 SNHLY, CDR2 FYNNEI. This chain's CDR3 is CASSDPFRQGGTSYEQYF. CDR3 coding DNA: TGTGCCAGCAGTGACCCCTTCCGACAGGGGGGGACCTCCTACGAGCAGTACTTC.